The sample holds one count of the clone carrying this T cell receptor beta chain. What it recognizes is unknown. One junction end disagrees with the germline gene, perhaps due to a read error. Germline V gives CDR1 MDHEN, CDR2 SYDVKM. This CDR3 contains 12 residues. This sample was taken from a study of lymphopenia after photon versus proton radiotherapy. Study-wide results and limits: A bigger post-nadir fall in TCR diversity correlated inversely with survival time in deceased patients.

The repertoire was sequenced with immunoSEQ multiplex PCR; TCRdb's copy has only in-frame clones and lacks some. The table shows 30,000 to 40,000 clones, with under 90% occurring only once. The source of this sequence is an older woman with pancreatic cancer. The chain couples TRBV28 to TRBJ2-2, with 10 positions matching TRBD1. Sequencing used peripheral blood, obtained from a patient treated with proton-based radiotherapy. The DNA for the CDR3 is TGTGCCAGCAACACTCGGACAGGGGGGCTGTTTTTT. Protein product: CASNTRTGGLFF.